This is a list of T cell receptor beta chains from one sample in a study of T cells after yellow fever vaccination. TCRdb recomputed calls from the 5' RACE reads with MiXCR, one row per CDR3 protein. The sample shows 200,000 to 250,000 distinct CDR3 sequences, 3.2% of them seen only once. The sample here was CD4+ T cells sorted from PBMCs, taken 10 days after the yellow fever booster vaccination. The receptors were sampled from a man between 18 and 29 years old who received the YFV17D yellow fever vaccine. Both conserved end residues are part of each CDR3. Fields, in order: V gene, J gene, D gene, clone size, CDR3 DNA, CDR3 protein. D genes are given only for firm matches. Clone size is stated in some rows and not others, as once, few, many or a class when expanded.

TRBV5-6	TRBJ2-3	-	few	TGTGCCAGCAGCTTAAACCCGGGGGATACGCAGTATTTT	CASSLNPGDTQYF
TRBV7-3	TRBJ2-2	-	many	TGTGCCAGCAGTCGGGACTCTTACACCGGGGAGCTGTTTTTT	CASSRDSYTGELFF
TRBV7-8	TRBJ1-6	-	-	TGTGCCAGCAGCTTAAGACAGCATAATTCACCCCTCCACTTT	CASSLRQHNSPLHF
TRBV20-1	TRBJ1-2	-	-	TGCAGTGCCCCGTGGGGGGGCTACACCTTC	CSAPWGGYTF
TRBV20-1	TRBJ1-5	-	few	TGCAGTGCTAACCCGGCGAGGGGAGGCGGGGGTGGGCAGCCCCAGCATTTT	CSANPARGGGGGQPQHF
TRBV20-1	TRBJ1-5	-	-	TGCAGTGCTAAAAAACAGGGTTCGGACCAGCCCCAGCATTTT	CSAKKQGSDQPQHF
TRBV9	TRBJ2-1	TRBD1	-	TGTGCCAGCAGCAGACAGGGGCGAGTTTTCTCCTACAATGAGCAGTTCTTC	CASSRQGRVFSYNEQFF
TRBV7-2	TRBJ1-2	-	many	TGTGCCAGCAGCGACGCCCAAGGCCCCGGGTATGGCTACACCTTC	CASSDAQGPGYGYTF
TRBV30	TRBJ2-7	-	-	TGTGCCTGGAGCGACGTCTCCTACGAGCAGTACTTC	CAWSDVSYEQYF
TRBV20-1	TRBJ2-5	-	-	TGCAGTGCTAGACCAGCTAGCGATCAAGAGACCCAGTACTTC	CSARPASDQETQYF
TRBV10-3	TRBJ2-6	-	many	TGTGCCATCAGTGATTGGCCTAGCTCTGGGGCCAACGTCCTGACTTTC	CAISDWPSSGANVLTF
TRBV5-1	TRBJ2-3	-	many	TGCGCCAGCAGCTTGGTTTCTTACACAGATACGCAGTATTTT	CASSLVSYTDTQYF
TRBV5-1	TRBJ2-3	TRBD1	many	TGCGCCAGCAGTTGGCAGGGGGATCCAGATACGCAGTATTTT	CASSWQGDPDTQYF
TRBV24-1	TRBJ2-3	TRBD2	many	TGTGCCACCAGTGATCCTGGCCGGGGGGATGCAGATACGCAGTATTTT	CATSDPGRGDADTQYF
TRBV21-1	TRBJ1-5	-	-	TGTGCCAGCAGCAAAGTCAGGGACAAAAATCAGCCCCAGCATTTT	CASSKVRDKNQPQHF
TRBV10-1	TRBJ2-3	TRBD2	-	TGCGCCAGCAGTGAGTCGTTGAGAGCGGGGGGACCAACAGATACGCAGTATTTT	CASSESLRAGGPTDTQYF
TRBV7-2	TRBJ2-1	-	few	TGTGCCAGCAGCCCGCGGGACTCCCACAATGAGCAGTTCTTC	CASSPRDSHNEQFF
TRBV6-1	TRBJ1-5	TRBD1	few	TGTGCCGGCAGGACAGGAGCCAATCAGCCCCAGCATTTT	CAGRTGANQPQHF
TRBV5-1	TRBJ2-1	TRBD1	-	TGCGCCAGCAGCTTGCCAGGGGGCGCCTACAATGAGCAGTTCTTC	CASSLPGGAYNEQFF
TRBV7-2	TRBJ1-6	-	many	TGTGCCAGCAGCTCACCACCAGGGATGTTGCTCCACTTT	CASSSPPGMLLHF
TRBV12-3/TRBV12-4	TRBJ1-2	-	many	TGTGCCAGCAGCCATTCCCCGGGAAATAACTATGGCTACACCTTC	CASSHSPGNNYGYTF
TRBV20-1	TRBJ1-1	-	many	TGCAGTGCTAGAGGGGGGGTCCTCACTGAAGCTTTCTTT	CSARGGVLTEAFF
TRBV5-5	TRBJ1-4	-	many	TGTGCCAGCAGCTTGGCCGGGGGGCCTAATGAAAAACTGTTTTTT	CASSLAGGPNEKLFF
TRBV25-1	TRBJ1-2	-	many	TGTGCCAGCAGTGAATATATTGGACAGTCCACTGTCACCTTC	CASSEYIGQSTVTF
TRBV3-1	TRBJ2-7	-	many	TGTGCCAGCAGCCAAGGGTCTCACTACGAGCAGTACTTC	CASSQGSHYEQYF
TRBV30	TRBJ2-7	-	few	TGTGCCTGGAGCCCAGGATACGAGCAGTACTTC	CAWSPGYEQYF
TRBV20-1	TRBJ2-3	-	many	TGCAGTGCTCCTCTGCCACCCAGCCACAATACGCAGTATTTT	CSAPLPPSHNTQYF
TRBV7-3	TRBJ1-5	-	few	TGTGCCAGCAGCTCGGGGGGTGCGCATCAGCCCCAGCATTTT	CASSSGGAHQPQHF
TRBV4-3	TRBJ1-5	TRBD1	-	TGCGCCAGCAGCCAATACAGGGGGCGCGGTCAGCCCCAGCATTTT	CASSQYRGRGQPQHF
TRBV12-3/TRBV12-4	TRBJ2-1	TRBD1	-	TGTGCCAGCAGCCCCGGGACAGGGTACCCAAATGAGCAGTTCTTC	CASSPGTGYPNEQFF
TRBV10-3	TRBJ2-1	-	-	TGTGCCACTTCACAGGGTGTTGAGCAGTTCTTC	CATSQGVEQFF
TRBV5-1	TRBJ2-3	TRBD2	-	TGCGCCAGCAGCTTGGGGACTAGCGGGGTGACAGATACGCAGTATTTT	CASSLGTSGVTDTQYF
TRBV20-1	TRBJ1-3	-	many	TGCAGTGCTAGGTTCTCTGGAAACACCATATATTTT	CSARFSGNTIYF
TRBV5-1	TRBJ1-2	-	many	TGCGCCAGCAGCTTGGTTGGGCCTAACTATGGCTACACCTTC	CASSLVGPNYGYTF
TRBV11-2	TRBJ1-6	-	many	TGTGCCAGCAGCTTTCAGGAAATTAATTCACCCCTCCACTTT	CASSFQEINSPLHF